These 9 T cell receptor beta chains came from one sample sequenced in a study of shared clonotypes between healthy human individuals. Data came from immunoSEQ multiplex PCR; TCRdb stores just in-frame clones and leaves some out. Of around 2.5 million clones listed, 80% to 95% are singletons. Sample: naive CD4+ T cells from PBMCs. Subset: CD45RA+ positively selected. The receptors here all came from a man in his late teens or twenties in good health. Some clones in this sample may be carry-over from other donors' samples.

Written as DNA, the CDR3 is TGTGCCAGCAGCTGGGACAACTCCCCAGCTTTCTTT. Translating it yields CASSWDNSPAFF. V and J are TRBV7-2 and TRBJ1-1, with D possibly TRBD1 on 6 matching bases. CDR1 is SGHTA and CDR2 is FQGNSA in the germline V gene. V lost 4 bases, J lost 10 bases, and 13 bases lay in between. The CDR3 sequence is 12 residues long.

This sequence joins TRBV15 and TRBJ2-1, with D possibly matching TRBD2 (6 bases). Per the germline V gene, CDR1 is LNHNV and CDR2 is YYDKDF (reference sequence). The V end was cut by 2 bases, the J end by 1 base, with 9 bases between. The CDR3 is 15 amino acids. This CDR3 is CATSRRGGSYNEQFF. The CDR3 nucleotides read TGTGCCACCAGCAGAAGGGGAGGATCCTACAATGAGCAGTTCTTC.

As regards this clone: Different DNA sequences within this sample yield the same CDR3. The rearrangement joins TRBV2 to TRBJ1-5, with 8 bases identical to TRBD1. Germline CDR1 SNHLY, CDR2 FYNNEI. This CDR3 spans 14 amino acids. The V and J ends lost 2 bases and 6 bases, in that order; junction bases with no gene match: 3. DNA for the CDR3: TGTGCCAGCAGTGAACAGGGGGCGGGTCAGCCCCAGCATTTT. As protein: CASSEQGAGQPQHF.

J is TRBJ1-5 and V is TRBV7-9; the D gene is possibly TRBD1 (6 bases). The CDR3 runs 16 residues. Germline assignment: CDR1 SEHNR and CDR2 FQNEAQ (reference sequence). The germline V and J ends were trimmed by 1 base and 0 bases, with 10 bases remaining between them. CDR3 sequence (DNA): TGTGCCAGCAGCTTAGTCCGGGGGGCTAGCAATCAGCCCCAGCATTTT. Its protein product is CASSLVRGASNQPQHF. Filled out from reference TRBV7-9 and TRBJ1-5, the complete variable domain reads DTGVSQNPRHKITKRGQNVTFRCDPISEHNRLYWYRQTLGQGPEFLTYFQNEAQLEKSRLLSDRFSAERPKGSFSTLEIQRTEQGDSAMYLCASSLVRGASNQPQHFGDGTRLSIL.

This chain links TRBV30 with TRBJ1-1, with 11 bases fitting TRBD1. The CDR3 consists of 13 residues. Trimming at V came to 5 bases and at J to 5 bases, leaving 4 bases not matched to a gene. In germline, CDR1 is GTSNPN, CDR2 SVGIG (reference sequence). The CDR3 region is CAWGQGAKTEAFF. The CDR3 region has the DNA TGTGCCTGGGGACAGGGGGCGAAAACTGAAGCTTTCTTT.

The chain recombines TRBV7-2 with TRBJ2-1, with unresolved D. The CDR3 is 14 residues long. The germline CDR1 and CDR2 sequences are SGHTA and FQGNSA. The ends were cut back, 11 bases at V and 0 bases at J, with 14 bases in the middle. The CDR3 DNA reads as TGTGCCTCCCATTGGGGAAGCTCCTACAATGAGCAGTTCTTC. It is translated as CASHWGSSYNEQFF.

This clone was recorded only once. The chain is built from TRBV6-5 and TRBJ1-5; tentatively, D is TRBD1 (5 bases). This CDR3 region has 15 residues. CDR1 and CDR2 from the germline V gene are MNHEY and SVGAGI. Trimming stripped 5 bases from V and 4 bases from J, with 15 bases between. CDR3 sequence: CASSSGTQGNQPQHF. The DNA for the CDR3 is TGTGCCAGCAGTAGCGGGACGCAGGGTAATCAGCCCCAGCATTTT.

The chain employs TRBV30 and TRBJ2-3, with D possibly being TRBD2 (7 bases). V shed 0 bases and J shed 9 bases, with 16 bases lying between them. There are 14 residues in the CDR3. Germline V CDR1 and CDR2: GTSNPN, SVGIG (reference sequence). The CDR3 DNA sequence: TGTGCCTGGAGTGTATCGGGGGGCGCCGGGACGCAGTATTTT. It translates to CAWSVSGGAGTQYF.

J is TRBJ2-7 and V is TRBV28; 9 nucleotides line up with TRBD2. V was pared by 4 bases and J by 4 bases, with 11 bases of the junction left unmatched. CDR3 length equals 16 residues. Germline loops: CDR1 MDHEN, CDR2 SYDVKM. The DNA of the CDR3 is TGTGCCAGCAGTTCCTCCTCCAGCGGGAGGCGGTACGAGCAGTACTTC. This encodes CASSSSSSGRRYEQYF.